The 17 T cell receptor beta chains presented below share a single source sample, sequenced in a study of beta chain features in type 1 diabetes. As every portion of the isolated RNA was reverse transcribed, the sequencing read expressed TCRB transcripts. This table comes from immunoSEQ multiplex PCR, and its TCRdb copy is limited to in-frame clones, with some not included. The sample yields tens of thousands of clones, 25% to 35% seen once. Sequencing was done on a sample of stem cell memory CD4+ T cells from blood. The receptors were sampled from a woman between 18 and 30 years old in good health.

The J gene is TRBJ2-5, the V gene TRBV7-2; 13 bases agree with TRBD2. Germline loops: CDR1 SGHTA, CDR2 FQGNSA. The V and J ends lost 5 bases and 4 bases, in that order; junction bases with no gene match: 7. The CDR3 runs 16 residues. CDR3 sequence (DNA): TGTGCCAGCAGCCGTATACTAGCGGGAGGGCGAGAGACCCAGTACTTC. Protein sequence: CASSRILAGGRETQYF. The full variable domain, completed using reference TRBV7-2 and TRBJ2-5, is GAGVSQSPSNKVTEKGKDVELRCDPISGHTALYWYRQSLGQGLEFLIYFQGNSAPDKSGLPSDRFSAERTGGSVSTLTIQRTQQEDSAVYLCASSRILAGGRETQYFGPGTRLLVL.

The chain couples TRBV19 to TRBJ1-1, with 12 bases matching TRBD1. CDR3 size: 16 residues. Germline assignment: CDR1 LNHDA and CDR2 SQIVND (reference sequence). The trim removed 4 bases at V and 4 bases at J, leaving 7 bases unmatched. Written as DNA, the CDR3 is TGTGCCAGTAGTACCGGGACAGGGGGCGGTGTCACTGAAGCTTTCTTT. Its translation: CASSTGTGGGVTEAFF.

This clone appeared a few times. This chain joins TRBV5-1 and TRBJ1-5; no definite D call. Trimming removed 0 bases from V and 8 bases from J, with 9 bases in between. CDR3 length: 13 residues. CDR1 and CDR2 from the germline V gene are SGHRS and YFSETQ. CDR3 sequence (DNA): TGCGCCAGCAGCTTGGCGGGTTCGGAGCCCCAGCATTTT. Residues: CASSLAGSEPQHF.

This clone was counted a few times. The gene calls are TRBV30 and TRBJ2-4, with D possibly matching TRBD1 (6 bases). The CDR3 runs 15 residues. V was pared by 3 bases and J by 2 bases, with 14 bases between. Germline CDR1 reads GTSNPN; CDR2 reads SVGIG (reference sequence). The CDR3, as DNA: TGTGCCTGGAGCCCATCCCAGGGGACCAAAAACATTCAGTACTTC. Protein product: CAWSPSQGTKNIQYF.

Worth noting for this clone: Additional DNA sequences in this sample encode the identical CDR3. The chain uses TRBV18 and TRBJ2-7; the match to TRBD1 covers 7 bases. This CDR3 has 13 amino acids. Trimming removed 5 bases from V and 0 bases from J; junction bases left unmatched: 1. Germline values: CDR1 KGHSH, CDR2 LQKENI. The CDR3 here is CASSRQGSYEQYF. CDR3 DNA: TGTGCCAGCTCAAGACAGGGCTCCTACGAGCAGTACTTC.

This chain links TRBV10-3 with TRBJ2-7, with 7 bases identical to TRBD1. Germline V gives CDR1 ENHRY, CDR2 SYGVKD. The CDR3 runs 15 residues. V trimming: 0 bases; J trimming: 3 bases; junction bases outside the gene matches: 5. CDR3 sequence (DNA): TGTGCCATCAGTGAGTCGAAGTCAGGGGGCTACGAGCAGTACTTC. Amino acids: CAISESKSGGYEQYF.

The chain employs TRBV7-2 and TRBJ2-1; D is uncertain. V lost 1 base and J lost 4, with 11 bases in between. The CDR3 runs to 15 residues. Germline lookup yields CDR1 SGHTA and CDR2 FQGNSA. CDR3 bases: TGTGCCAGCAGCTTAGTAGCAGATAATTACAATGAGCAGTTCTTC. Protein product: CASSLVADNYNEQFF.

V is TRBV30 and J is TRBJ2-7; a possible D gene is TRBD2 (6 bases). The V end was cut by 5 bases, the J end by 3 bases, with 20 bases between. Germline values: CDR1 GTSNPN, CDR2 SVGIG (reference sequence). This CDR3 contains 15 residues. The CDR3 protein is CAWGEPREVLYEQYF. In DNA, the CDR3 is TGTGCCTGGGGTGAGCCCAGGGAGGTTCTCTACGAGCAGTACTTC.

This clone was detected a few times. The V and J genes are TRBV7-9 and TRBJ2-7; 8 bases are shared with TRBD2. V lost 1 base and J lost 6; bases outside the gene matches: 2. Germline CDR1 SEHNR, CDR2 FQNEAQ (reference sequence). CDR3 length: 13 residues. The CDR3: CASSLGGRPEQYF. The DNA for the CDR3 is TGTGCCAGCAGCTTAGGCGGGAGGCCCGAGCAGTACTTC. Supplemented by reference TRBV7-9 and TRBJ2-7, the full variable domain reads DTGVSQNPRHKITKRGQNVTFRCDPISEHNRLYWYRQTLGQGPEFLTYFQNEAQLEKSRLLSDRFSAERPKGSFSTLEIQRTEQGDSAMYLCASSLGGRPEQYFGPGTRLTVT.

V usage is TRBV19 and J usage is TRBJ1-2, with 9 bases that match TRBD1. Trimming at V came to 8 bases and at J to 7 bases, leaving 8 bases not matched to a gene. The V gene's germline CDR1 is LNHDA and CDR2 SQIVND (reference sequence). This CDR3 has 13 residues. The chain's CDR3 is CASRPGQGLGYTF. CDR3 coding DNA: TGTGCCAGTCGCCCGGGACAGGGACTTGGCTACACCTTC.

The rearrangement joins TRBV6-1 to TRBJ1-2; D perhaps matches TRBD1 (6 bases). The CDR3 sequence is 16 residues long. Between the trimmed V and J ends, which lost 4 bases and 4 bases, there was a span of 19 bases. Germline assignment: CDR1 MNHNS and CDR2 SASEGT. This CDR3 is CASSVQGGANLYGYTF. Here the CDR3 DNA reads TGTGCCAGCAGTGTCCAAGGGGGAGCGAATCTCTATGGCTACACCTTC.

As for this clone: The junction shows a germline mismatch at one end, possibly a read error. The chain combines TRBV19 with TRBJ2-1; D ambiguous. The CDR3 runs 12 residues. Germline V gene sequence: CDR1 LNHDA, CDR2 SQIVND (reference sequence). The CDR3, as DNA: TGTGCCTCCCGCCACTCCGACAATGAGCAGTTCTTC. Protein: CASRHSDNEQFF. Variable domain in full (rest from reference TRBV19 and TRBJ2-1): DGGITQSPKYLFRKEGQNVTLSCEQNLNHDAMYWYRQDPGQGLRLIYYSQIVNDFQKGDIAEGYSVSREKKESFPLTVTSAQKNPTAFYLCASRHSDNEQFFGPGTRLTVL.

This clone appeared once. This chain links TRBV4-1 with TRBJ2-1; 10 nucleotides match TRBD2. CDR1 is MGHRA and CDR2 is YSYEKL in the germline V gene. The CDR3 is made up of 16 amino acids. The V and J ends lost 0 bases and 6 bases, in that order; junction bases with no gene match: 5. DNA for the CDR3: TGCGCCAGCAGCCAAGAAAGGACTAGCGGAAGCAATGAGCAGTTCTTC. It yields the protein CASSQERTSGSNEQFF.

The chain has TRBV27 and TRBJ2-3, with TRBD2 matching over 15 bases. Trimming removed 4 bases from V and 3 bases from J; junction bases left unmatched: 11. CDR1 and CDR2 (germline): MNHEY, SMNVEV (reference sequence). This CDR3 has 19 residues. The CDR3 DNA sequence: TGTGCCAGCAGTTACTCTCCCCCCGGACTAGCGGGGGGGACAGATACGCAGTATTTT. Translation: CASSYSPPGLAGGTDTQYF.

To note about this clone: The junction and the germline gene differ at one end; a read error may be behind it. The chain joins TRBV7-7 to TRBJ2-5; the match to TRBD1 covers 8 bases. From germline, CDR1 is SSHAT and CDR2 FNYEAQ (reference sequence). The CDR3 totals 15 residues. In nucleotides, the CDR3 is TGTGCTAGCAGCTTAGGGGTGACAGGGGAAGAGACCCAGTACTTC. Protein: CASSLGVTGEETQYF. Using reference TRBV7-7 and TRBJ2-5 for the parts outside the CDR3, the full variable domain is GAGVSQSPRYKVTKRGQDVTLRCDPISSHATLYWYQQALGQGPEFLTYFNYEAQPDKSGLPSDRFSAERPEGSISTLTIQRTEQRDSAMYRCASSLGVTGEETQYFGPGTRLLVL.

The chain is built from TRBV4-2 and TRBJ1-5, with 8 bases lining up with TRBD1. V dropped 4 bases and J dropped 7; count of bases not matched to a gene: 3. Germline V CDR1 and CDR2: LGHNA, YNFKEQ. This CDR3 spans 13 amino acids. The CDR3 region is CASSPDRGQPQHF. The CDR3 coding sequence is TGTGCCAGCAGCCCAGACAGGGGCCAGCCCCAGCATTTT.

In nucleotides, the CDR3 is TGTGCCAGCCGGGACAGGGGGCCTGTCTACACCTTC. It encodes CASRDRGPVYTF. This chain connects TRBV2 to TRBJ1-2, with TRBD1 matching 12 bases. The CDR3 is 12 amino acids. V lost 8 bases, J lost 10 bases, and 5 bases stayed unmatched. The germline V gene encodes CDR1 SNHLY and CDR2 FYNNEI.